The 22 T cell receptor beta chains below were found in one sample sequenced in a study of immune heterogeneity within non-small cell lung tumors. TCR beta CDR3 was amplified by multiplex PCR, first round around 10 cycles, 32 V and 13 J primers. One entry per CDR3 protein, called by TCRdb with MiXCR from the multiplex PCR reads. Among 20,000 to 25,000 distinct CDR3 sequences listed, around 30% were seen once. Bulk tumor genomic DNA, approximately 570 ng per sample, was the template. During surgery, several far-apart biopsies were obtained from every primary tumor. Curative surgical treatment was performed in patients who had newly diagnosed, untreated non-small cell lung cancer. The sequenced sample was lung tumor tissue. These TCRs come from a man aged 40-49 years with non-small cell lung cancer.

This clonotype was picked up a small number of times. The gene calls are TRBV9 and TRBJ1-5; a possible D gene is TRBD1 (5 bases). Trimming shortened V by 0 bases and J by 4 bases, and 8 bases separated the two germline ends. The V gene's germline CDR1 is SGDLS and CDR2 YYNGEE. This CDR3 spans 14 amino acids. This CDR3 reads CASSVGGTNQPQHF. CDR3 nucleotide sequence: TGTGCCAGCAGCGTAGGTGGGACTAATCAGCCCCAGCATTTT.

This clonotype was seen a few times. The J gene is TRBJ1-6, the V gene TRBV20-1; D call uncertain. The CDR3 runs to 15 residues. Germline assignment: CDR1 DFQATT and CDR2 SNEGSKA (reference sequence). The V gene lost 6 bases and the J gene lost 7 bases, with 19 bases spanning the gap. CDR3 sequence reads: CSAGDGGPSNSPLHF. The CDR3, as DNA: TGCAGTGCCGGAGACGGTGGGCCCTCCAATTCACCCCTCCACTTT.

V gene TRBV7-8 combines with J gene TRBJ2-5; 8 bases agree with TRBD1. Germline lookup yields CDR1 SGHVS and CDR2 FQNEAQ. The CDR3 extends over 16 amino acids. Trimming at V came to 2 bases and at J to 3 bases, leaving 8 bases not matched to a gene. CDR3 in DNA: TGTGCCAGCAGCTTATGGGCTGGACAGGGAAAAGAGACCCAGTACTTC. This sequence encodes CASSLWAGQGKETQYF.

This clonotype appeared many times. The gene calls are TRBV7-3 and TRBJ1-2; TRBD1 matches 7 bases. Germline lookup yields CDR1 SGHTA and CDR2 FQGTGA. This CDR3 is 13 amino acids long. Unmatched junction bases numbered 6, after V lost 5 bases and J lost 6 bases. CDR3 amino acids: CASSATGRDGYTF. The CDR3 bases are TGTGCCAGCAGCGCGACAGGGAGGGATGGCTACACCTTC.

This chain joins TRBV27 and TRBJ2-1; unclear D gene. The CDR3 has 12 amino acids. The germline V gene has CDR1 MNHEY and CDR2 SMNVEV (reference sequence). Trimming pared 5 bases from V and 9 bases from J, leaving 11 bases between. The CDR3 protein is CASSRMCSEQFF. CDR3 DNA sequence: TGTGCCAGCAGTCGGATGTGTAGTGAGCAGTTCTTC.

Turning to this clonotype: It may be a read error: a sequence one base away is much more abundant. The rearrangement uses TRBV5-1 and TRBJ2-3; weak D call: TRBD1 (5 bases). V lost 5 bases and J 11 bases, leaving 15 bases between the germline ends. Germline values: CDR1 SGHRS, CDR2 YFSETQ. The CDR3 contains 12 residues. The CDR3: CASRSDAGKQYF. CDR3 DNA sequence: TGCGCCAGCAGATCGGACGCAGGGAAGCAGTATTTT.

Concerning this clonotype: Being one base from a much bigger clone, this may be a read error. The chain carries TRBV12-3 or TRBV12-4 and TRBJ2-2; D gene uncertain. The CDR3 is 14 amino acids. The CDR3 DNA sequence: TGTGCCAGCAGAGCGTCCAAGAACACCGTGGAGCTGTTTTTT. As protein: CASRASKNTVELFF.

This clonotype was recorded many times. The chain links TRBV6-1 to TRBJ1-4, with 9 nucleotides matching TRBD1. The ends lost 3 bases at V and 2 bases at J; junction bases unmatched: 7. The germline CDR1 and CDR2 sequences are MNHNS and SASEGT. The CDR3 consists of 17 residues. The CDR3 bases are TGTGCCAGCAGTGAGTCCCGGGACAGGGCTACTAATGAAAAACTGTTTTTT. Encoded protein: CASSESRDRATNEKLFF.

This clonotype was seen a few times. The chain combines TRBV5-1 with TRBJ1-4; possible D gene TRBD1, 5 bases. V gave up 3 bases and J gave up 8 bases, with 14 bases separating them. The CDR3 is made up of 14 amino acids. CDR1 is SGHRS, CDR2 YFSETQ, per germline. The CDR3 DNA is TGCGCCAGCAGCTGGAGCAATAGGGGCGAAAAACTGTTTTTT. Its translation: CASSWSNRGEKLFF.

This clonotype was recorded a few times. This chain uses TRBV20-1 with TRBJ1-6; 8 nucleotides align to TRBD1. This CDR3 contains 15 residues. Losses at the gene ends were 4 bases for V and 3 bases for J; bases not matched to a gene: 5. Germline CDR1 DFQATT, CDR2 SNEGSKA (reference sequence). The DNA for the CDR3 is TGCAGTGCTAAACAGGGGGAAGTCTATAATTCACCCCTCCACTTT. Its translation: CSAKQGEVYNSPLHF.

By share, this clonotype counts as medium-sized (0.01 to 0.1%). The chain is built from TRBV12-3 or TRBV12-4 and TRBJ2-7; 8 bases agree with TRBD1. V shed 4 bases, J shed 2 bases, and the junction held 1 base outside the gene matches. The CDR3 is 13 amino acids. CDR3 residues: CASSWTGPYEQYF. Written as DNA, the CDR3 is TGTGCCAGCAGTTGGACAGGGCCCTACGAGCAGTACTTC.

This clonotype was seen ten or more times. The chain combines TRBV6-5 with TRBJ1-2; no reliable D call. The V gene's germline CDR1 is MNHEY and CDR2 SVGAGI. Trimming cost V 0 bases and J 3 bases, with 14 bases left between them. The CDR3 has 16 amino acids. The CDR3 protein is CASSYSITLGHYGYTF. For the CDR3, the DNA is TGTGCCAGCAGTTACTCAATTACGCTCGGCCACTATGGCTACACCTTC.

This clonotype was seen ten or more times. V usage is TRBV12-3 or TRBV12-4 and J usage is TRBJ1-6; D gene ambiguous. Deletions cut 1 base from V and 7 bases from J, with 11 bases between. This CDR3 comprises 15 residues. CDR3 sequence: CASSLEAMGNSPLHF. The CDR3 DNA sequence: TGTGCCAGCAGTTTAGAGGCCATGGGGAATTCACCCCTCCACTTT.

This clonotype has at least ten counts. V and J are TRBV6-2 or TRBV6-3 and TRBJ2-7; 9 bases are a match to TRBD1. The V gene's germline CDR1 is MNHEY and CDR2 SVGEGT. V was clipped by 4 bases and J by 5 bases; unmatched bases: 6. The CDR3 sequence is 14 residues long. CDR3 residues: CASSSGTGRDEQYF. CDR3 nucleotides: TGTGCCAGCAGTTCCGGGACAGGGAGGGACGAGCAGTACTTC.

The CDR3, as DNA: TGTGCCAGCAGTTACTGGGCTGTCGAAAAACTGTTTTTT. The encoded protein is CASSYWAVEKLFF. The rearrangement joins TRBV6-4 to TRBJ1-4; no clear D. CDR1 is MRHNA, CDR2 SNTAGT, per germline. The CDR3 runs 13 residues. V shed 5 bases and J shed 8 bases, with 12 bases lying between them.

Details on this clonotype: This may stem from a read error, because a much larger clone lies one nucleotide away. V and J are TRBV6-2 or TRBV6-3 and TRBJ2-7; 9 positions match TRBD1. Germline assignment: CDR1 MNHEY and CDR2 SVGEGT. The CDR3 runs to 14 residues. In nucleotides, the CDR3 is TGTGCCAGCAGGGCGGGACAGGGCCCCTGGGAGCGGTACTTC. This translates into CASRAGQGPWERYF.

This clonotype was seen more than once but under ten times. This chain links TRBV5-1 with TRBJ2-3; maybe TRBD2 (5 bases). This CDR3 contains 14 residues. V lost 4 bases and J 5 bases, leaving 14 bases between the germline ends. The germline V gene encodes CDR1 SGHRS and CDR2 YFSETQ. CDR3 nucleotides: TGCGCCAGCAGCCCGTACACGGGGAAAGATACGCAGTATTTT. It encodes CASSPYTGKDTQYF. Full variable domain (outside the CDR3, taken from reference TRBV5-1 and TRBJ2-3): KAGVTQTPRYLIKTRGQQVTLSCSPISGHRSVSWYQQTPGQGLQFLFEYFSETQRNKGNFPGRFSGRQFSNSRSEMNVSTLELGDSALYLCASSPYTGKDTQYFGPGTRLTVL.

This clonotype was seen ten or more times. The chain employs TRBV29-1 and TRBJ1-2; no definite D call. V was clipped by 3 bases and J by 1 base, with 3 bases between them. The CDR3 contains 11 residues. Germline CDR1 is SQVTM and CDR2 is ANQGSEA. DNA of the CDR3: TGCAGCGTTGAGTTTAACTATGGCTACACCTTC. It encodes CSVEFNYGYTF.

This clonotype was seen a few times. This sequence joins TRBV5-1 and TRBJ1-1, with no clear D. Germline CDR1 reads SGHRS; CDR2 reads YFSETQ. This CDR3 has 13 residues. V was trimmed by 1 base and J by 1 base, leaving 5 bases between them. The CDR3: CASSLLQNTEAFF. In DNA, the CDR3 is TGCGCCAGCAGCTTGCTCCAGAACACTGAAGCTTTCTTT.

The chain recombines TRBV7-3 with TRBJ2-2, with D perhaps matching TRBD2 (6 bases). V was cut by 0 bases and J by 6 bases, with 8 bases left in between. CDR1 and CDR2 (germline): SGHTA, FQGTGA. CDR3 length equals 14 residues. The CDR3 DNA sequence: TGTGCCAGCAGCTTAACGCCGGGGGCCGGGGAGCTGTTTTTT. Amino acids: CASSLTPGAGELFF. Drawing the rest from reference TRBV7-3 and TRBJ2-2, the complete variable domain is GAGVSQTPSNKVTEKGKYVELRCDPISGHTALYWYRQSLGQGPEFLIYFQGTGAADDSGLPNDRFFAVRPEGSVSTLKIQRTERGDSAVYLCASSLTPGAGELFFGEGSRLTVL.

The chain recombines TRBV6-1 with TRBJ2-4; no firm D call. The CDR3 loop spans 14 amino acids. Germline V CDR1 and CDR2: MNHNS, SASEGT. Trimming shortened V by 6 bases and J by 2 bases, and 11 bases separated the two germline ends. The CDR3 sequence: CASSGGVSKNIQYF. Written as DNA, the CDR3 is TGTGCCAGCAGCGGTGGGGTTTCCAAAAACATTCAGTACTTC.

The chain couples TRBV5-6 to TRBJ1-6; 8 nucleotides match TRBD1. This CDR3 has 14 amino acids. The V and J ends lost 4 bases and 7 bases, in that order; junction bases with no gene match: 4. CDR1 is SGHDT, CDR2 YYEEEE, per germline. CDR3 protein: CASSQDRVNSPLHF. The CDR3 nucleotides are TGTGCCAGCAGCCAGGACAGGGTGAATTCACCCCTCCACTTT.